The 3 T cell receptor beta chains listed next were all sequenced from one sample in a study of early T cells in non-severe SARS-CoV-2 infection. One entry per CDR3 protein, called by TCRdb with MiXCR from the 5' RACE reads. The repertoire includes about 90,000 distinct CDR3 sequences, approximately 12% of them detected once, and roughly 4.5% sits in the top ten. The sequences come from whole blood, collected at baseline. Receptors were obtained from an adult who was a healthcare worker with PCR-confirmed SARS-CoV-2 infection or an uninfected control (not recorded which).

This chain connects TRBV13 to TRBJ1-2, with TRBD1 matching over 7 bases. This CDR3 is 16 amino acids long. V trimming: 5 bases; J trimming: 7 bases; junction bases outside the gene matches: 16. Germline V gene sequence: CDR1 PRHDT, CDR2 FYEKMQ (reference sequence). CDR3 protein: CASSVPSRQGVLGYTF. The CDR3 DNA sequence: TGTGCCAGCAGCGTCCCCTCCCGGCAGGGGGTTCTTGGCTACACCTTC.

The rearrangement uses TRBV29-1 and TRBJ2-1; D remains ambiguous. Between the trimmed V and J ends, which lost 7 bases and 0 bases, there was a span of 13 bases. CDR3 size: 14 residues. Germline values: CDR1 SQVTM, CDR2 ANQGSEA. The DNA of the CDR3 is TGCAGCGCCCGTGCAGCTCCCTCCTACAATGAGCAGTTCTTC. This translates into CSARAAPSYNEQFF.

This clonotype showed up many times. The J gene is TRBJ2-1, the V gene TRBV5-6; 7 bases are a match to TRBD1. The CDR3 extends over 14 amino acids. With V trimmed by 3 bases and J by 3 bases, 3 bases remained unmatched. CDR1 is SGHDT, CDR2 YYEEEE, per germline. The CDR3 nucleotides read TGTGCCAGCAGCTCGGGACAGATCTACAATGAGCAGTTCTTC. Amino acids: CASSSGQIYNEQFF.